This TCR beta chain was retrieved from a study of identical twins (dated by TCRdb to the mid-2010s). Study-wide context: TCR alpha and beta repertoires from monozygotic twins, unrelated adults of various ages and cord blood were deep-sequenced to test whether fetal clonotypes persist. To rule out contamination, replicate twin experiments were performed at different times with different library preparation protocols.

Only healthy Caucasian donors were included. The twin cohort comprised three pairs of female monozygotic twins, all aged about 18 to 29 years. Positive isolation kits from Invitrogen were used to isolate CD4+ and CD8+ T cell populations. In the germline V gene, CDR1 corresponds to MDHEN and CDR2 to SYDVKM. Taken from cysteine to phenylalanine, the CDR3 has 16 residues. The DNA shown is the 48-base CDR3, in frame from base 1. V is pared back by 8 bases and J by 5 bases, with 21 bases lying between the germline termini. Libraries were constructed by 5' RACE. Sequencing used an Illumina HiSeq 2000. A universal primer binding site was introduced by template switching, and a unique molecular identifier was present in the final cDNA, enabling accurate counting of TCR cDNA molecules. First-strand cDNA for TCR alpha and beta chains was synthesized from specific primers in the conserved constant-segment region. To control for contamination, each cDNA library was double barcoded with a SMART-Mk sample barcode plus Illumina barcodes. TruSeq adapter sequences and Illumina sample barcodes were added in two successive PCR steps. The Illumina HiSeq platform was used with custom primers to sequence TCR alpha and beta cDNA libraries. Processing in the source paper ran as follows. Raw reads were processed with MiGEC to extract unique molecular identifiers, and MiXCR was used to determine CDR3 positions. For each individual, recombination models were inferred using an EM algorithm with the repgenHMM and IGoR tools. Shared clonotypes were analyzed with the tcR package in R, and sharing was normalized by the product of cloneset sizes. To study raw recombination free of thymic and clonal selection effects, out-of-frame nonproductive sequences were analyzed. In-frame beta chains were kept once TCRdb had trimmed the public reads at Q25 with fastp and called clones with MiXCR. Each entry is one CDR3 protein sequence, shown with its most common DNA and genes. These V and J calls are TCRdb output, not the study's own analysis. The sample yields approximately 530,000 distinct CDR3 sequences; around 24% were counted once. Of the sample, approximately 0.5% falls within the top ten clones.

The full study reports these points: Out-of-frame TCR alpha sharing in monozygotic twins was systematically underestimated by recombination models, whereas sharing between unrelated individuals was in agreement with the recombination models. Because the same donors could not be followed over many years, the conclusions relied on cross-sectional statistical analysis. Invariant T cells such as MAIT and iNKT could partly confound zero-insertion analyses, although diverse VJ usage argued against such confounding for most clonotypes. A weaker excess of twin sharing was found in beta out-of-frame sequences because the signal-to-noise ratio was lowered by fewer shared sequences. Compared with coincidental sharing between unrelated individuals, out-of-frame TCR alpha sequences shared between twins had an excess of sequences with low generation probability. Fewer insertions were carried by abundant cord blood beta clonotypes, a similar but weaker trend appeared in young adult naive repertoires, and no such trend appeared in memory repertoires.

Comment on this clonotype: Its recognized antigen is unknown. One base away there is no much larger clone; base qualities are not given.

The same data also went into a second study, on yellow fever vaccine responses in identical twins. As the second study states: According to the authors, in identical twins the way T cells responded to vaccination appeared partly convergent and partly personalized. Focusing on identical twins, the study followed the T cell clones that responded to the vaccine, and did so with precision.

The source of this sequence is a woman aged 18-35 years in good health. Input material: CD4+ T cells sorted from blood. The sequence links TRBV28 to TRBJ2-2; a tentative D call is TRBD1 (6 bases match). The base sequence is TGTGCCAGCCTCCGTGGGGGCGCGGGTCAAACCGGGGAGCTGTTTTTT. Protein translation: CASLRGGAGQTGELFF.